These 9 T cell receptor beta chains were sequenced from one sample in a study of CD4 and CD8 cells across lung adenocarcinoma regions (dated by TCRdb to between 2017 and 2018). The library was prepared using PCR. Sequenced on a HiSeq X Ten. Using fastp at Q25 and MiXCR, TCRdb reprocessed the public reads and kept productive beta chains. Each entry merges the rows of one CDR3 protein and shows their most common DNA and genes. The sample table holds more than 6,000 distinct CDR3 sequences, of which around 58% were seen once. The ten biggest clones cover about 23% of the sample. The sample taken for sequencing was CD4+ T cells from the center of a lung tumor. The label giving this sample's cell subset or site can be read as: tumor center region. The receptor source for this set is a female donor with lung adenocarcinoma. The CD4 and CD8 labels of this study may be unreliable.

This clonotype appeared many times. The chain's CDR3 is CASSYRDRLGETQYF. CDR3 coding DNA: TGTGCCAGCAGTTATCGAGACAGGTTAGGAGAGACCCAGTACTTC. The V and J genes are TRBV6-5 and TRBJ2-5; TRBD1 is a possible D gene (6 bases). The CDR3 loop spans 15 amino acids. The V end was cut by 3 bases, the J end by 4 bases, with 15 bases between. Germline V gene lookup returns CDR1 MNHEY and CDR2 SVGAGI.

In the case of this clonotype: Germline is not matched at one junction end, which may reflect a read error. The chain couples TRBV10-3 to TRBJ2-3; TRBD2 matches 7 bases. The CDR3 consists of 14 residues. Looked up from germline, CDR1 is ENHRY and CDR2 is SYGVKD. CDR3 bases: TGTGCGGGCCGACTGGGGGGGGACCCAGATACGCAGTATTTC. This gives the protein CAGRLGGDPDTQYF.

Only a few counts were recorded for this clonotype. The chain employs TRBV8-2 and TRBJ2-1. TRBV8-2 is a pseudogene. This CDR3 spans 9 amino acids. CDR3 sequence: CAQIIKKKF. The DNA for the CDR3 is TGTGCCCAGATAATTAAAAAAAAATTT.

This chain joins TRBV27 and TRBJ2-5; TRBD1 or TRBD2 may be the D gene (6 bases each). Trimming left V 8 bases short and J 8 bases short, with 24 bases between. The CDR3 contains 15 residues. The germline V gene has CDR1 MNHEY and CDR2 SMNVEV (reference sequence). The CDR3 here is CASANGGGDQNTQYF. CDR3 sequence (DNA): TGTGCCAGCGCCAACGGGGGCGGGGACCAAAACACCCAGTACTTC.

This clonotype was observed a single time. The rearrangement uses TRBV6-1 and TRBJ2-1, with 9 bases aligning to TRBD2. Germline V gene sequence: CDR1 MNHNS, CDR2 SASEGT. J was trimmed by 9 bases and V by 2 bases; bases with no gene match: 8. CDR3 size: 15 residues. CDR3 loop: CASSELGLAMGEQFF. CDR3 nucleotides: TGTGCCAGCAGTGAACTGGGACTAGCAATGGGTGAGCAGTTCTTC.

The chain links TRBV6-5 to TRBJ2-4; 8 bases are shared with TRBD1. The assigned J gene may be wrong: the sequence end matches TRBJ2-5 better. The CDR3 consists of 16 residues. CDR1 MNHEY and CDR2 SVGAGI come from the germline V gene. CDR3 coding DNA: TGTGCCAGCAGTTACTCCCAACAGGGGGGAGCGGAGACCCAGTACTTC. Amino acids: CASSYSQQGGAETQYF.

The rearrangement joins TRBV5-8 to TRBJ1-2, with 9 bases that match TRBD1. The germline CDR1 and CDR2 sequences are SGHTS and YDEGEE. Unmatched junction bases numbered 13, after V lost 5 bases and J lost 8 bases. The CDR3 length is 15 residues. CDR3 sequence (DNA): TGTGCCAGCAGACTCCCTGGGACAGGGCTGGGCGGCTACACCTTC. It translates to CASRLPGTGLGGYTF.

V gene TRBV6-1 combines with J gene TRBJ1-2, with no clear D. The CDR3 is 15 residues long. From germline, CDR1 is MNHNS and CDR2 SASEGT. The V gene lost 1 base and the J gene lost 4 bases, with 13 bases spanning the gap. CDR3 sequence reads: CASSEGAGGAYGYTF. In DNA, the CDR3 is TGTGCCAGCAGTGAAGGGGCAGGCGGTGCCTATGGCTACACCTTC.

This clonotype was observed many times. This chain links TRBV4-1 with TRBJ2-7; D not resolved. From germline, CDR1 is MGHRA and CDR2 YSYEKL. The CDR3 totals 17 residues. Between the trimmed V and J ends, which lost 0 bases and 0 bases, there was a span of 15 bases. The CDR3: CASSQDFGPMSSYEQYF. In nucleotides, the CDR3 is TGCGCCAGCAGCCAAGATTTCGGACCAATGAGCTCCTACGAGCAGTACTTC.